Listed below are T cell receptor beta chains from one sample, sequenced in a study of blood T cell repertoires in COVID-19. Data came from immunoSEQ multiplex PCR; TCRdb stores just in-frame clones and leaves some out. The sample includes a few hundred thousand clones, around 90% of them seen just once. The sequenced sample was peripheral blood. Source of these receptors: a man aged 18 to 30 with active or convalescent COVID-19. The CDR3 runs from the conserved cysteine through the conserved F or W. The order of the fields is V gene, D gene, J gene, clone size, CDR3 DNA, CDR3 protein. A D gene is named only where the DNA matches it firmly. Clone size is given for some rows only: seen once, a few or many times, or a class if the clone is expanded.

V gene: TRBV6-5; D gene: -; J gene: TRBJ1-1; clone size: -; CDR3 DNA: TGTGCCAGTATAGAGAACACTGAAGCTTTCTTT; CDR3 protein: CASIENTEAFF
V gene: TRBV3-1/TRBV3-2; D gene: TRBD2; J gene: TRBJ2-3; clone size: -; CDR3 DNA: TGTGCCAGCAGCCAAGTTCTAGCGGGGGGGACGCAGTATTTT; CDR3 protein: CASSQVLAGGTQYF
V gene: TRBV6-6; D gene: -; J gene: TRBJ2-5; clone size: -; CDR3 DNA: TGTGCCAGCAGCGAACTAGGACTCCCAGAGACCCAGTACTTC; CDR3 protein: CASSELGLPETQYF
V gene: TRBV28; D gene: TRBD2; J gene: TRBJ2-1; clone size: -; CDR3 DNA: TGTGCCACTCTCTTAAGCGGGAGATTCGGTGAGCAGTTCTTC; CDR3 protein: CATLLSGRFGEQFF
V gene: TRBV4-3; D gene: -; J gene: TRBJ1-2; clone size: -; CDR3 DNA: TGCGCCAGCAGCCAAGAACAGGGCGCGAACTATGGCTACACCTTC; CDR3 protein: CASSQEQGANYGYTF
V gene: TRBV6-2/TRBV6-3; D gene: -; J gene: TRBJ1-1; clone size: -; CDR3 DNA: TGTGCCAGCAGTGGTTGGGGCCCTGAAGCTTTCTTT; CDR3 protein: CASSGWGPEAFF
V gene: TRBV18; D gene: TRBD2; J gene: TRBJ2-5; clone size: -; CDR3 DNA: TGTGCCAGCTCGTTCGGACTAGCGGGCGGCCCCATGTTGGGGGAGACCCAGTACTTC; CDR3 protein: CASSFGLAGGPMLGETQYF
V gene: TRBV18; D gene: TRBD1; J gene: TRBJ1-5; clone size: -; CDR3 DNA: TGTGCCAGCTCACCACCCGGGACAGGGAATCAGCCCCAGCATTTT; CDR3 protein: CASSPPGTGNQPQHF
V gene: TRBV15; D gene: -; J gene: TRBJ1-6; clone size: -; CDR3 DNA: TGTGCCACCAGCATTAAACAGGGAAGCTCCTATAATTCACCCCTCCACTTT; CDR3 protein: CATSIKQGSSYNSPLHF
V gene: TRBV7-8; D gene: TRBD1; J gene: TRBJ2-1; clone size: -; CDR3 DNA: TGTGCCAGCAGCTCGCTACAATTCGGGACAGGGGTGGGCAATGAGCAGTTCTTC; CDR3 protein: CASSSLQFGTGVGNEQFF
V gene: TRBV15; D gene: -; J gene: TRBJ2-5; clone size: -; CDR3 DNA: TGTGCCACCAGCAGAGATAAAACAACCCAGTACTTC; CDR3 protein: CATSRDKTTQYF
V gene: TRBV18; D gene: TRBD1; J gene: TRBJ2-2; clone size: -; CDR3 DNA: TGTGCCAGCTCACCGCCGGGACAGGGGACCGGGGAGCTGTTTTTT; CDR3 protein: CASSPPGQGTGELFF
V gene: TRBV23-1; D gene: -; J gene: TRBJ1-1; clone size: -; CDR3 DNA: TGCGCCAGCAGTCATACCGACAGGAGGTACACTGAAGCTTTCTTT; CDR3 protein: CASSHTDRRYTEAFF
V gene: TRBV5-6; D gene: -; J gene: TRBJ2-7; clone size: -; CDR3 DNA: TGTGCCAGCAGCTTGGTAGCCACTTTGTCGCCCTACGAGCAGTACTTC; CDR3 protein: CASSLVATLSPYEQYF
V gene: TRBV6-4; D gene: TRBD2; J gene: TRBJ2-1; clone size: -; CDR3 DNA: TGTGCCAGCAGTGACTCGTTTGCAGCGGGAGTTCGGGGTGAGCAGTTCTTC; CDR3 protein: CASSDSFAAGVRGEQFF
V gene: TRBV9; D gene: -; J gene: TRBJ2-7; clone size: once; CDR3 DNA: TGTGCCAGCAGCGTGCGGGGCAATGTTCGAAGCGACGAGCAGTACTTC; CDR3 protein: CASSVRGNVRSDEQYF
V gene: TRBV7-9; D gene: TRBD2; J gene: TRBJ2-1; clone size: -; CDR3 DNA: TGTGCCAGCAGCTTGGTTAGCGGGAGTCTCAATGAGCAGTTCTTC; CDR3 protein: CASSLVSGSLNEQFF
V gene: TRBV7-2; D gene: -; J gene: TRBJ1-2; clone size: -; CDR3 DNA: TGTGCCAGCAGCTTAGATGGGCAACCCACGTCTCTAGGCTACACCTTC; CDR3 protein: CASSLDGQPTSLGYTF
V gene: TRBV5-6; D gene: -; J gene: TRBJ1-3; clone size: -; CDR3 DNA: TGTGCCAGCAGTAGCGGACGTCGTCTAAGGGGTCCCTCTGGAAACACCATATATTTT; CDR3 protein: CASSSGRRLRGPSGNTIYF
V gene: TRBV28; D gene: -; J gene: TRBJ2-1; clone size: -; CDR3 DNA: TGTGCCAGCAGTCTCGCAGGGGGGAATGAGCAGTTCTTC; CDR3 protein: CASSLAGGNEQFF
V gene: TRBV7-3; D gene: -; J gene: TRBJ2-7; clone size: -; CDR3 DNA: TGTGCCAGCAGCCCCCGAGGCGGCGTCCACGAGCAGTACTTC; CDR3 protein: CASSPRGGVHEQYF
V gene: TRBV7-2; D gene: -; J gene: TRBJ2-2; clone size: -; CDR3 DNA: TGTGCCAGCAGCTTACCCCCTGGTGGCGGTGGTACCGGGGAGCTGTTTTTT; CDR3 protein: CASSLPPGGGGTGELFF
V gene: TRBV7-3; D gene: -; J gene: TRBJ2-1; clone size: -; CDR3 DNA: TGTGCCAGCAGACGCGATCGAAACGCGGATGAGCAGTTCTTC; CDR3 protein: CASRRDRNADEQFF
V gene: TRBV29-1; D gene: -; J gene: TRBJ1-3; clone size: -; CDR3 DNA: TGCAGCGTTGAAATTATCCAAACACGTTCTGAGGGGGACACCATATATTTT; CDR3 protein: CSVEIIQTRSEGDTIYF
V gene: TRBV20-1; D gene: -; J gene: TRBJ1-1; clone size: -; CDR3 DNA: TGCAGTGCTAGTGCCCAGGGGTGGAGCACTGAAGCTTTCTTT; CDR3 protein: CSASAQGWSTEAFF
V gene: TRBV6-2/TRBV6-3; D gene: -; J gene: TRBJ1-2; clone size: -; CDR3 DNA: TGTGCCAGCAGTCTCCGACTGAGTAACTATGGCTACACCTTC; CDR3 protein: CASSLRLSNYGYTF
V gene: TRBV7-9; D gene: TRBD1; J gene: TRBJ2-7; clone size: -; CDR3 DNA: TGTGCCAGCAGCTCCAGGGGGCACCCCTACGAGCAGTACTTC; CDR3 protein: CASSSRGHPYEQYF
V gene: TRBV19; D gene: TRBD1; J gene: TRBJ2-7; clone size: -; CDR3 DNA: TGTGCCAGTAGTTCACGGGACAGTTCCTACGAGCAGTACTTC; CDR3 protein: CASSSRDSSYEQYF
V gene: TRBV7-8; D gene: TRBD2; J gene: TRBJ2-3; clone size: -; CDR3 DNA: TGTGCCAGCAGCTTTCGCGGGAGAAGCACAGATACGCAGTATTTT; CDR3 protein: CASSFRGRSTDTQYF
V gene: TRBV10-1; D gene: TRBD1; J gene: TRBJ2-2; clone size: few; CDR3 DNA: TGCGCCAGCAGTGAGTCCCGGGACAGGCACGGGGAGCTGTTTTTT; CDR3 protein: CASSESRDRHGELFF
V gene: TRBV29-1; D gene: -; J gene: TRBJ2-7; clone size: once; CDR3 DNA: TGCAGCGTTGGCATGGGGCAAGCCTACGAGCAGTACTTC; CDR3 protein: CSVGMGQAYEQYF
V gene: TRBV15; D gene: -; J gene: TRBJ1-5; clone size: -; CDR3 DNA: TGTGCCACCAGCAGAGATTGGGGCGCGGGGGACCAGCCCCAGCATTTT; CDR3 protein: CATSRDWGAGDQPQHF
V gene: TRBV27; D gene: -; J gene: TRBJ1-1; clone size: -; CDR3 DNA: TGTGCCAGCAGTTTCCAGGACAGTCTCACTGAAGCTTTCTTT; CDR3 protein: CASSFQDSLTEAFF
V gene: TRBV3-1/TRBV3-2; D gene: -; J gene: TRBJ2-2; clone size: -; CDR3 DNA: TGTGCCAGCAGCCAAGATCGAGGAGCGGGGAACACCGGGGAGCTGTTTTTT; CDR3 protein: CASSQDRGAGNTGELFF
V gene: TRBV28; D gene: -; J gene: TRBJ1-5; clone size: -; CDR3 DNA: TGTGCCAGCAGTGAACACGGCAGGGACTTTTATAGCAATCAGCCCCAGCATTTT; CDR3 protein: CASSEHGRDFYSNQPQHF
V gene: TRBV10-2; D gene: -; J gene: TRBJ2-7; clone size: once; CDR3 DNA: TGCGCCAGCAGTTTCGGACTAAACTACGAGCAGTACTTC; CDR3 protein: CASSFGLNYEQYF
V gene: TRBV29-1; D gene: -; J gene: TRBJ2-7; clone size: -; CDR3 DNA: TGCAGCGCCACCCCAGTCGGGGGCTACGAGCAGTACTTC; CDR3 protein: CSATPVGGYEQYF
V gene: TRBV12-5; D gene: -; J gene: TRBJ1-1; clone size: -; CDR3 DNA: TGTGCTAGTGGTTTTACAGGAATGAACACTGAAGCTTTCTTT; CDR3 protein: CASGFTGMNTEAFF
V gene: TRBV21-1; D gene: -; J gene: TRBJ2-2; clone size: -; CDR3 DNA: TGTGCCGGGAGCGACAGGACCACCGGGGAGCTGTTTTTT; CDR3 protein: CAGSDRTTGELFF
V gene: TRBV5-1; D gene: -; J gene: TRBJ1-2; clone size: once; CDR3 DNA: TGCGCCAGCAGCTTGGGGTGGGGAGAGCGTGGCTACACCTTC; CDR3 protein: CASSLGWGERGYTF
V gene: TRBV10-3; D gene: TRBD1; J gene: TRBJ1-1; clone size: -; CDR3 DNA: TGTGCCATCAGGGGACAGGGTGACACTGAAGCTTTCTTT; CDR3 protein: CAIRGQGDTEAFF
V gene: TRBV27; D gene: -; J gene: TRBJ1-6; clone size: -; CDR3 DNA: TGTGCCAGCAGTTCCCGACTGGTAGGCTATAATTCACCCCTCCACTTT; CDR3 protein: CASSSRLVGYNSPLHF
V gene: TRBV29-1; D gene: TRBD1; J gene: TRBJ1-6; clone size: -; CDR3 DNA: TGCAGCGATCACCGGGACAGGGTTTATTCACCCCTCCACTTT; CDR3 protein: CSDHRDRVYSPLHF
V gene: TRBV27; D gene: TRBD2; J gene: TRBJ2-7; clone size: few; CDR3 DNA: TGTGCCAGCAGTCTGGGACTAGCGGGACGCGAGCAGTACTTC; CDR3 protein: CASSLGLAGREQYF
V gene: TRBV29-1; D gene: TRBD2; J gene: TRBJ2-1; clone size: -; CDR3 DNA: TGCAGCGTTGAAGGGAGAGCGGGAGGGCCCGAAGAGCAGTTCTTC; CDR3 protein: CSVEGRAGGPEEQFF